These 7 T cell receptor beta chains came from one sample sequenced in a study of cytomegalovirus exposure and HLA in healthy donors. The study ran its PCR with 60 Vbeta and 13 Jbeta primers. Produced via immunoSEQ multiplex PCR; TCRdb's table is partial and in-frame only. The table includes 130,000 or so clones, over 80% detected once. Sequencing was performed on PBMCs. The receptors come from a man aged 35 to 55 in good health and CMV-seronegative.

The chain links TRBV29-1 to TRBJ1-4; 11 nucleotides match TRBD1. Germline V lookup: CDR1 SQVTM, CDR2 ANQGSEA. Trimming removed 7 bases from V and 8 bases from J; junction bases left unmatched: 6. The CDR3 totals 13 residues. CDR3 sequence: CSARTGGGEKLFF. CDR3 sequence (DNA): TGCAGCGCCCGGACAGGGGGCGGGGAAAAACTGTTTTTT.

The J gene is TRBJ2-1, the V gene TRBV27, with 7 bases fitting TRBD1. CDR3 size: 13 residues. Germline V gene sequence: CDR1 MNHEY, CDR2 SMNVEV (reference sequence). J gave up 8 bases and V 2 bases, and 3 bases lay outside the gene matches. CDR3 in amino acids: CASSLTGVDEQFF. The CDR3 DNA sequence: TGTGCCAGCAGTTTAACAGGGGTCGATGAGCAGTTCTTC.

CDR3 residues: CASSVSGQGMNTEAFF. The CDR3 bases are TGCGCCAGCAGCGTGAGCGGACAGGGGATGAACACTGAAGCTTTCTTT. V and J are TRBV5-1 and TRBJ1-1; 9 positions agree with TRBD1. The CDR3 length is 16 residues. With 4 bases clipped from V and 0 bases from J, the junction kept 7 bases outside the gene matches. In germline, CDR1 is SGHRS, CDR2 YFSETQ. The complete variable domain, with remaining parts taken from reference TRBV5-1 and TRBJ1-1, reads KAGVTQTPRYLIKTRGQQVTLSCSPISGHRSVSWYQQTPGQGLQFLFEYFSETQRNKGNFPGRFSGRQFSNSRSEMNVSTLELGDSALYLCASSVSGQGMNTEAFFGQGTRLTVV.

The CDR3 coding sequence is TGTGCCAGCAGCGATACCGGGACAGGGGAAGGTTATGGCTACACCTTC. Amino acid sequence: CASSDTGTGEGYGYTF. The rearrangement uses TRBV9 and TRBJ1-2, with 10 bases fitting TRBD1. Germline V gene lookup returns CDR1 SGDLS and CDR2 YYNGEE. This CDR3 is built from 16 residues. V lost 3 bases and J lost 5; bases outside the gene matches: 10.

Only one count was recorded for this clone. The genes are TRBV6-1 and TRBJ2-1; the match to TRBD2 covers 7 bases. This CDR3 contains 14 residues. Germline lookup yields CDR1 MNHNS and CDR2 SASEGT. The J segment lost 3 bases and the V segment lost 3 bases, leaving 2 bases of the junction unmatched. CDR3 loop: CASSETSNYNEQFF. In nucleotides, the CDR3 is TGTGCCAGCAGTGAGACTAGCAACTACAATGAGCAGTTCTTC.

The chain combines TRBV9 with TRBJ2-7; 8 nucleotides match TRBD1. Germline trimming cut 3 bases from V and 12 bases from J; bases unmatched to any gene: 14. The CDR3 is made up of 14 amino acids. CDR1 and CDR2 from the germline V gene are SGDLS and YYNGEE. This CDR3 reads CASSAPGQGAPLYF. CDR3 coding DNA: TGTGCCAGCAGCGCCCCTGGGCAGGGGGCGCCTTTGTACTTC.

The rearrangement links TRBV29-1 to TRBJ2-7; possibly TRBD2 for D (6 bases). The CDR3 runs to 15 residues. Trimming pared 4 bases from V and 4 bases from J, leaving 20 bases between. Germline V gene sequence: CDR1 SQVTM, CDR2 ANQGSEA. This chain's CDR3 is CSVGAPWGGTYEQYF. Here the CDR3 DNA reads TGCAGCGTTGGCGCCCCCTGGGGCGGGACTTACGAGCAGTACTTC.